This TCR beta chain was sequenced for a study of blood T cell repertoires in COVID-19. Overall study context: The samples span acute and convalescent COVID-19 from the United States, Italy and Spain. In each case, the material was cDNA or gDNA derived from T cells, B-cell-depleted T cells, or PBMCs.

Germline lookup yields CDR1 LGHNA and CDR2 YSLEER. V lost 1 base, J lost 1 base, and 14 bases lay in between. The CDR3 loop spans 16 amino acids. Per the authors' pipeline: Reference gene primers were amplified, and this amplification served to estimate nucleated cell counts. This table comes from immunoSEQ multiplex PCR, and its TCRdb copy is limited to in-frame clones, with some not included. That table supplies the V and J calls and clone size; D and trimming were determined from the DNA. This sample has some 400,000 clones; 90% occur once, and the top ten carry 6.5%. The sample consisted of peripheral blood. This clonotype was sampled from a man in his late teens or twenties with active or convalescent COVID-19. The V call is TRBV4-3, the J call TRBJ2-7; D perhaps matches TRBD1 (6 bases). The CDR3 bases are TGCGCCAGCAGCCAAGGGATGGGACAAGATTCCTACGAGCAGTACTTC. As protein: CASSQGMGQDSYEQYF.